The 19 T cell receptor beta chains given below trace back to one sample, sequenced in a study of blood T cell repertoires in COVID-19 (TCRdb year 2020). Library preparation used the immunoSEQ multiplex PCR assay. TCRdb limited this immuneACCESS table to in-frame rearrangements with V and J called. A share of clones is missing; checked studies link under half to unresolved V genes, and the rest is unexplained. This sample is represented by about 250,000 clones; around 90% of them were singletons. The ten most abundant clones make up about 6% of the sample. Sequencing was carried out using PBMCs or T cells enriched from blood (not recorded which). The receptors stem from a woman aged 30 to 39 with acute COVID-19.

J is TRBJ1-4 and V is TRBV7-8; 8 positions match TRBD1. V shed 2 bases and J 8 bases; nucleotides not matched to a gene: 7. The CDR3 has 15 residues. The germline CDR1 and CDR2 sequences are SGHVS and FQNEAQ. CDR3 region: CASSLPTGVNEKLFF. The CDR3 DNA sequence: TGTGCCAGCAGCTTACCGACAGGGGTTAACGAAAAACTGTTTTTT.

This clone occurred a few times. This chain connects TRBV14 to TRBJ2-1, with 7 bases aligning to TRBD2. The CDR3 contains 14 residues. Germline CDR1 SGHDN, CDR2 FVKESK. The V and J ends lost 0 bases and 11 bases, in that order; junction bases with no gene match: 7. The CDR3 reads CASSQEMAGTKQFF. As DNA, the CDR3 is TGTGCCAGCAGCCAAGAAATGGCCGGGACTAAGCAGTTCTTC.

This clone has just a few counts. V gene TRBV19 combines with J gene TRBJ1-5; D perhaps matches TRBD1 (6 bases). CDR1 LNHDA and CDR2 SQIVND come from the germline V gene (reference sequence). The V gene lost 7 bases and the J gene lost 7 bases, with 23 bases spanning the gap. This CDR3 region has 16 residues. The CDR3 nucleotides read TGTGCCAGTATGGCGGGGGGCGGAATCGCCGCCCAGCCCCAGCATTTT. It yields the protein CASMAGGGIAAQPQHF. The variable domain in full, with the rest retrieved from reference TRBV19 and TRBJ1-5, is DGGITQSPKYLFRKEGQNVTLSCEQNLNHDAMYWYRQDPGQGLRLIYYSQIVNDFQKGDIAEGYSVSREKKESFPLTVTSAQKNPTAFYLCASMAGGGIAAQPQHFGDGTRLSIL.

V usage is TRBV4-2 and J usage is TRBJ1-2, with 10 bases fitting TRBD1. Germline trimming cut 4 bases from V and 1 base from J; bases unmatched to any gene: 9. This CDR3 spans 17 amino acids. CDR1 is LGHNA, CDR2 YNFKEQ, per germline. CDR3 nucleotide sequence: TGTGCCAGCAGCCCCCGACAGGGGGCTGTGGATAACTATGGCTACACCTTC. This gives the protein CASSPRQGAVDNYGYTF.

This sequence joins TRBV6-5 and TRBJ2-1, with a possible D match to TRBD1 (6 bases). The CDR3 length is 15 residues. Trimming shortened V by 0 bases and J by 8 bases, and 14 bases separated the two germline ends. Germline V gene sequence: CDR1 MNHEY, CDR2 SVGAGI. The CDR3 bases are TGTGCCAGCAGTTACTCGAAACAGGGTATAGATGAGCAGTTCTTC. This sequence encodes CASSYSKQGIDEQFF.

This clone came up a few times. The chain recombines TRBV28 with TRBJ1-2; TRBD1 matches 8 bases. V shed 3 bases, J shed 13 bases, and the junction held 10 bases outside the gene matches. From germline, CDR1 is MDHEN and CDR2 SYDVKM. This CDR3 has 13 residues. CDR3 nucleotides: TGTGCCAGCAGTTTCTGGACAGGGTTCGTATTCACCTTC. This translates into CASSFWTGFVFTF.

The CDR3 sequence: CASSPLDRLTYEQYF. The DNA for the CDR3 is TGTGCCAGCAGTCCCCTTGACAGGTTAACCTACGAGCAGTACTTC. The chain links TRBV6-2 or TRBV6-3 to TRBJ2-7; a possible D gene is TRBD1 (6 bases). Germline CDR1 MNHEY, CDR2 SVGEGT. The CDR3 is 15 residues long. Between the trimmed V and J ends, which lost 5 bases and 2 bases, there was a span of 16 bases.

This chain joins TRBV9 and TRBJ2-1; 8 nucleotides match TRBD2. Per germline, CDR1 SGDLS and CDR2 YYNGEE. This CDR3 has 14 amino acids. V was pared by 0 bases and J by 8 bases, with 4 bases of the junction left unmatched. As DNA, the CDR3 is TGTGCCAGCAGCGTAGCGGGAGGGCCCTATGAGCAGTTCTTC. It translates to CASSVAGGPYEQFF.

V and J are TRBV5-4 and TRBJ2-3, with TRBD2 matching 9 bases. V lost 4 bases to trimming and J lost 4 bases; unmatched junction nucleotides: 10. CDR1 SGHNT and CDR2 YYREEE come from the germline V gene (reference sequence). This CDR3 comprises 16 residues. CDR3 sequence: CASSAGGRALSDTQYF. CDR3 bases: TGTGCCAGCAGCGCGGGCGGGAGGGCCCTCTCAGATACGCAGTATTTT.

The chain combines TRBV29-1 with TRBJ1-2; tentative D call: TRBD1 (5 bases). The V gene lost 3 bases and the J gene lost 8 bases, with 10 bases spanning the gap. The CDR3 totals 11 residues. Germline V gene sequence: CDR1 SQVTM, CDR2 ANQGSEA. As DNA, the CDR3 is TGCAGCGTTGAGGGGGGAGACGGCTACACCTTC. Translating it yields CSVEGGDGYTF.

The rearrangement uses TRBV5-1 and TRBJ2-1; no reliable D call. Germline V gives CDR1 SGHRS, CDR2 YFSETQ. The CDR3 sequence is 13 residues long. V shed 3 bases and J shed 1 base, with 5 bases lying between them. Written as DNA, the CDR3 is TGCGCCAGCAGCTACTTGTCCTACAATGAGCAGTTCTTC. As protein: CASSYLSYNEQFF. The whole variable domain, remainder taken from reference TRBV5-1 and TRBJ2-1, is KAGVTQTPRYLIKTRGQQVTLSCSPISGHRSVSWYQQTPGQGLQFLFEYFSETQRNKGNFPGRFSGRQFSNSRSEMNVSTLELGDSALYLCASSYLSYNEQFFGPGTRLTVL.

The gene calls are TRBV7-9 and TRBJ2-1; TRBD2 aligns across 8 bases. The CDR3 contains 15 residues. The germline V gene has CDR1 SEHNR and CDR2 FQNEAQ (reference sequence). V gave up 5 bases and J gave up 4 bases; unmatched junction bases: 7. DNA for the CDR3: TGTGCCAGCAGCGAAAAGCGGGAGTCTTACAATGAGCAGTTCTTC. This codes for CASSEKRESYNEQFF.

The genes are TRBV7-2 and TRBJ1-1; 9 bases are shared with TRBD1. The CDR3 length is 16 residues. V shed 3 bases, J shed 5 bases, and the junction held 10 bases outside the gene matches. In germline, CDR1 is SGHTA, CDR2 FQGNSA. CDR3 nucleotides: TGTGCCAGCAGCTTTGGGGGACCGGGACAGGGTACTGAAGCTTTCTTT. Translating it yields CASSFGGPGQGTEAFF. The complete variable domain, with remaining parts taken from reference TRBV7-2 and TRBJ1-1, reads GAGVSQSPSNKVTEKGKDVELRCDPISGHTALYWYRQSLGQGLEFLIYFQGNSAPDKSGLPSDRFSAERTGGSVSTLTIQRTQQEDSAVYLCASSFGGPGQGTEAFFGQGTRLTVV.

The CDR3 region is CATQTSGGWEQFF. CDR3 nucleotides: TGTGCCACCCAGACTAGCGGGGGGTGGGAGCAGTTCTTC. The V gene is TRBV2, the J gene TRBJ2-1; TRBD2 matches 13 bases. V lost 10 bases, J lost 10 bases, and 7 bases stayed unmatched. Germline CDR1 is SNHLY and CDR2 is FYNNEI. The CDR3 has 13 residues.

The chain joins TRBV5-1 to TRBJ2-1, with 10 bases that match TRBD2. V lost 0 bases to trimming and J lost 9 bases; unmatched junction nucleotides: 15. This CDR3 is 18 amino acids long. CDR1 and CDR2 from the germline V gene are SGHRS and YFSETQ. The CDR3 loop is CASSLVASGGVHQGEQFF. The CDR3 region has the DNA TGCGCCAGCAGCTTGGTAGCTAGCGGGGGCGTCCATCAGGGTGAGCAGTTCTTC.

The rearrangement links TRBV5-4 to TRBJ2-7; possible D gene TRBD2, 6 bases. CDR3 length equals 15 residues. From germline, CDR1 is SGHNT and CDR2 YYREEE (reference sequence). Deletions cut 3 bases from V and 4 bases from J, with 17 bases between. This chain's CDR3 is CASSSPGTRSYEQYF. DNA for the CDR3: TGTGCCAGCAGCTCTCCCGGGACTCGCAGTTACGAGCAGTACTTC.

The gene calls are TRBV6-5 and TRBJ1-6; unclear D gene. The CDR3 runs 16 residues. The V end lost 3 bases, the J end lost 0 bases, and 9 bases lay between the germline ends. The V gene's germline CDR1 is MNHEY and CDR2 SVGAGI. The CDR3 sequence: CASSYSGSSYNSPLHF. The CDR3 region has the DNA TGTGCCAGCAGTTATTCAGGAAGCTCCTATAATTCACCCCTCCACTTT.

The V gene is TRBV30, the J gene TRBJ2-2, with TRBD1 matching over 9 bases. The CDR3 covers 15 residues. Germline CDR1 and CDR2: GTSNPN and SVGIG (reference sequence). V shed 3 bases, J shed 6 bases, and the junction held 8 bases outside the gene matches. DNA of the CDR3: TGTGCCTGGAGGACAGGGGGAAACGCAGCCGGGGAGCTGTTTTTT. Protein sequence: CAWRTGGNAAGELFF. Together with reference TRBV30 and TRBJ2-2, the CDR3 gives the full variable domain: SQTIHQWPATLVQPVGSPLSLECTVEGTSNPNLYWYRQAAGRGLQLLFYSVGIGQISSEVPQNLSASRPQDRQFILSSKKLLLSDSGFYLCAWRTGGNAAGELFFGEGSRLTVL.

The rearrangement joins TRBV11-2 to TRBJ2-3; D is possibly TRBD2 (5 bases). V lost 3 bases to trimming and J lost 6 bases, with 10 bases between them. This CDR3 has 13 amino acids. Germline V gene lookup returns CDR1 SGHAT and CDR2 FQNNGV. For the CDR3, the DNA is TGTGCCAGCAGCTTCGGGGTCGGGGATACGCAGTATTTT. It encodes CASSFGVGDTQYF.